Following are 31 T cell receptor beta chains from one sample sequenced in a study of blood T cell repertoires in COVID-19. Clones were sequenced by immunoSEQ multiplex PCR, and TCRdb holds only the in-frame ones, with some missing. Counted here are under 200,000 clones, more than 75% occurring once; the ten biggest clones make up less than 10%. The sequenced sample was peripheral blood. These receptors were obtained from a woman aged 60-75 years with COVID-19, enrolled during active disease.

CDR3 coding DNA: TGTGCCAGTAGTATAGTGGGGGACAGTTATAGCAATCAGCCCCAGCATTTT. This translates into CASSIVGDSYSNQPQHF. This chain connects TRBV19 to TRBJ1-5, with 7 bases that match TRBD1. CDR1 LNHDA and CDR2 SQIVND come from the germline V gene (reference sequence). The CDR3 spans 17 residues. Germline trimming cut 1 base from V and 0 bases from J; bases unmatched to any gene: 6.

This chain connects TRBV19 to TRBJ1-5; 8 bases fit TRBD1. The CDR3 is 15 residues long. Germline V lookup: CDR1 LNHDA, CDR2 SQIVND (reference sequence). V was pared by 7 bases and J by 3 bases, with 8 bases of the junction left unmatched. The CDR3 sequence: CASTPSGQDNQPQHF. In nucleotides, the CDR3 is TGTGCCAGTACTCCCTCGGGACAGGACAATCAGCCCCAGCATTTT. The full variable domain, rest sourced from reference TRBV19 and TRBJ1-5, is DGGITQSPKYLFRKEGQNVTLSCEQNLNHDAMYWYRQDPGQGLRLIYYSQIVNDFQKGDIAEGYSVSREKKESFPLTVTSAQKNPTAFYLCASTPSGQDNQPQHFGDGTRLSIL.

The genes are TRBV24-1 and TRBJ1-1, with D possibly being TRBD1 (5 bases). Between the trimmed V and J ends, which lost 2 bases and 4 bases, there was a span of 7 bases. This CDR3 is 13 amino acids long. In germline, CDR1 is KGHDR, CDR2 SFDVKD. The CDR3 nucleotides are TGTGCCACCAGTGATTCCGGGGGCACTGAAGCTTTCTTT. It specifies CATSDSGGTEAFF.

J is TRBJ2-1 and V is TRBV19; 10 bases agree with TRBD2. The germline V gene encodes CDR1 LNHDA and CDR2 SQIVND (reference sequence). The CDR3 is made up of 15 amino acids. The junction had 5 bases not matched to a gene; V was cut back by 5 bases and J by 4 bases. CDR3 region: CASSFLAGVYNEQFF. The CDR3 DNA follows: TGTGCCAGTAGTTTCCTAGCGGGGGTTTACAATGAGCAGTTCTTC.

This sequence joins TRBV12-3 or TRBV12-4 and TRBJ1-3; D gene uncertain. Trimming took 6 bases from V and 2 from J, leaving 8 bases between them. The CDR3 runs 13 residues. CDR3 in amino acids: CASSHGAGNTIYF. CDR3 nucleotide sequence: TGTGCCAGCAGCCACGGGGCTGGAAACACCATATATTTT.

CDR3 sequence: CASSIGGVGQPQHF. The CDR3 DNA reads TGTGCCAGTAGTATAGGGGGGGTGGGACAGCCCCAGCATTTT. The rearrangement links TRBV19 to TRBJ1-5; a possible D gene is TRBD1 (5 bases). This CDR3 contains 14 residues. The V and J ends lost 1 base and 7 bases respectively, with 11 bases between them. Germline V gene lookup returns CDR1 LNHDA and CDR2 SQIVND (reference sequence).

This rearrangement joins TRBV30 to TRBJ1-2; D is uncertain. Trimming took off 1 base at V and 4 bases at J, with 13 bases between the two ends. Germline CDR1 and CDR2: GTSNPN and SVGIG (reference sequence). This CDR3 region has 14 residues. In nucleotides, the CDR3 is TGTGCCTGGAGTGCGATCTCTATTCTCTATGGCTACACCTTC. Amino acid sequence: CAWSAISILYGYTF.

V gene TRBV11-3 combines with J gene TRBJ2-1; 9 nucleotides align to TRBD2. Germline-derived CDR1 and CDR2 are SGHNT and YENEEA. The CDR3 is 14 residues long. Trimming removed 5 bases from V and 7 bases from J; junction bases left unmatched: 6. CDR3 sequence reads: CASSTLAGLNEQFF. CDR3 nucleotide sequence: TGTGCCAGCAGCACCCTAGCGGGGCTTAATGAGCAGTTCTTC.

The V call is TRBV18, the J call TRBJ1-1; 8 bases fit TRBD1. The V and J ends lost 3 bases and 2 bases, in that order; junction bases with no gene match: 8. Germline V lookup: CDR1 KGHSH, CDR2 LQKENI. The CDR3 covers 16 residues. CDR3 in DNA: TGTGCCAGCTCACCGGGAGCAGGGGGCATAAACACTGAAGCTTTCTTT. Protein sequence: CASSPGAGGINTEAFF.

V usage is TRBV19 and J usage is TRBJ2-1; 10 bases are shared with TRBD2. Germline CDR1 is LNHDA and CDR2 is SQIVND (reference sequence). The V segment lost 7 bases and the J segment 15 bases; nucleotides outside the gene matches: 15. The CDR3 spans 14 residues. The CDR3, as DNA: TGTGCCAGTACCCCCCGCGAAGCGGGAGGGACAAGGTTCTTC. Translating it yields CASTPREAGGTRFF.

A word on this clone: Other DNA sequences in this sample translate to the same CDR3. The genes are TRBV5-1 and TRBJ1-5; 8 bases match TRBD1. V lost 4 bases to trimming and J lost 6 bases; unmatched junction nucleotides: 6. The CDR3 is 14 residues long. CDR1 and CDR2 (germline): SGHRS, YFSETQ. The CDR3 region is CASSVGQGSQPQHF. The CDR3 DNA reads TGCGCCAGCAGCGTCGGACAGGGTTCTCAGCCCCAGCATTTT.

This rearrangement joins TRBV10-1 to TRBJ1-2, with 7 bases matching TRBD1. Trimming at V came to 3 bases and at J to 7 bases, leaving 5 bases not matched to a gene. The CDR3 spans 13 residues. Germline-derived CDR1 and CDR2 are WNHNN and SYGVQD (reference sequence). The CDR3 nucleotides read TGCGCCAGCAGTGAAGCAGGGGGAATTGGCTACACCTTC. Protein sequence: CASSEAGGIGYTF.

V and J are TRBV30 and TRBJ1-3; 11 bases are a match to TRBD1. CDR3 length equals 14 residues. CDR1 GTSNPN and CDR2 SVGIG come from the germline V gene (reference sequence). V lost 4 bases to trimming and J lost 6 bases; unmatched junction nucleotides: 5. The DNA of the CDR3 is TGTGCCTGGACGGGGGACAGGGGGACAAACACCATATATTTT. Translated: CAWTGDRGTNTIYF.

J is TRBJ2-5 and V is TRBV7-9, with 9 bases fitting TRBD2. Germline V gene lookup returns CDR1 SEHNR and CDR2 FQNEAQ (reference sequence). This CDR3 is built from 13 residues. V gave up 2 bases and J gave up 5 bases; unmatched junction bases: 0. CDR3 region: CASSLLAGETQYF. CDR3 DNA sequence: TGTGCCAGCAGCTTACTAGCGGGGGAGACCCAGTACTTC. Full variable domain (outside the CDR3, taken from reference TRBV7-9 and TRBJ2-5): DTGVSQNPRHKITKRGQNVTFRCDPISEHNRLYWYRQTLGQGPEFLTYFQNEAQLEKSRLLSDRFSAERPKGSFSTLEIQRTEQGDSAMYLCASSLLAGETQYFGPGTRLLVL.

The rearrangement links TRBV9 to TRBJ2-2, with 11 bases lining up with TRBD1. There are 15 residues in the CDR3. From germline, CDR1 is SGDLS and CDR2 YYNGEE. With 3 bases clipped from V and 6 bases from J, the junction kept 4 bases outside the gene matches. CDR3: CASSARTGGPGELFF. As DNA, the CDR3 is TGTGCCAGCAGCGCCCGGACAGGGGGCCCCGGGGAGCTGTTTTTT.

The gene calls are TRBV11-2 and TRBJ2-2; D unresolved. Trimming removed 6 bases from V and 2 bases from J, with 19 bases in between. This CDR3 contains 17 residues. Germline loops: CDR1 SGHAT, CDR2 FQNNGV. CDR3 region: CASSSPGRQANTGELFF. CDR3 nucleotide sequence: TGTGCCAGCAGTTCACCCGGCCGACAAGCCAACACCGGGGAGCTGTTTTTT. Full variable domain (rest looked up from reference TRBV11-2 and TRBJ2-2): EAGVAQSPRYKIIEKRQSVAFWCNPISGHATLYWYQQILGQGPKLLIQFQNNGVVDDSQLPKDRFSAERLKGVDSTLKIQPAKLEDSAVYLCASSSPGRQANTGELFFGEGSRLTVL.

This chain connects TRBV3-1 (or the pseudogene TRBV3-2) to TRBJ1-1; D is possibly TRBD1 (6 bases). From germline, CDR1 is LGHDT and CDR2 YNNKEL (reference sequence). The ends were cut back, 1 base at V and 5 bases at J, with 11 bases in the middle. This CDR3 comprises 14 residues. CDR3 loop: CASSQGRGVTEAFF. In nucleotides, the CDR3 is TGTGCCAGCAGCCAAGGCAGGGGAGTAACTGAAGCTTTCTTT.

V usage is TRBV5-1 and J usage is TRBJ2-1; 7 nucleotides agree with TRBD2. This CDR3 is built from 14 residues. After removal of 4 bases from V and 8 bases from J, the junction contained 9 bases not matched to a gene. From germline, CDR1 is SGHRS and CDR2 YFSETQ. CDR3 protein: CASSGGPGGYEQFF. For the CDR3, the DNA is TGCGCCAGCAGCGGTGGCCCCGGGGGGTATGAGCAGTTCTTC.

The rearrangement uses TRBV19 and TRBJ1-1, with TRBD1 as a possible D gene (5 bases). V gave up 1 base and J gave up 2 bases, with 14 bases separating them. This CDR3 has 16 residues. Germline V gene sequence: CDR1 LNHDA, CDR2 SQIVND (reference sequence). CDR3 in amino acids: CASSIGPPGLNTEAFF. The CDR3 nucleotides are TGTGCCAGTAGTATAGGGCCCCCAGGGTTAAACACTGAAGCTTTCTTT.

The chain couples TRBV7-8 to TRBJ2-1; 14 bases align to TRBD2. There are 16 residues in the CDR3. The J segment lost 5 bases and the V segment lost 4 bases, leaving 4 bases of the junction unmatched. The germline V gene has CDR1 SGHVS and CDR2 FQNEAQ. CDR3: CASSSRTSGGNNEQFF. The CDR3 coding sequence is TGTGCCAGCAGCTCCCGGACTAGCGGGGGGAACAATGAGCAGTTCTTC. The entire variable domain, with the rest obtained from reference TRBV7-8 and TRBJ2-1, is as follows: GAGVSQSPRYKVAKRGQDVALRCDPISGHVSLFWYQQALGQGPEFLTYFQNEAQLDKSGLPSDRFFAERPEGSVSTLKIQRTQQEDSAVYLCASSSRTSGGNNEQFFGPGTRLTVL.

Remarks on this clone: The sample holds other DNA sequences that translate to the same CDR3. The rearrangement links TRBV7-6 to TRBJ1-1; tentative D call: TRBD1 (5 bases). The CDR3 spans 14 residues. Trimming shortened V by 5 bases and J by 8 bases, and 18 bases separated the two germline ends. Germline V gene lookup returns CDR1 SGHVS and CDR2 FNYEAQ. CDR3 protein: CASSPTRGRAEAFF. The CDR3 DNA is TGTGCCAGCAGCCCCACTCGGGGGAGGGCAGAAGCTTTCTTT.

The count of this clone is one. The CDR3 region is CASSQAGLGSNQPQHF. The CDR3 nucleotides read TGCGCCAGCAGCCAAGCAGGACTTGGTAGCAATCAGCCCCAGCATTTT. This rearrangement joins TRBV4-1 to TRBJ1-5; D not certain. CDR3 size: 16 residues. Germline CDR1 reads MGHRA; CDR2 reads YSYEKL. V was clipped by 1 base and J by 0 bases, with 10 bases between them.

This rearrangement joins TRBV18 to TRBJ1-1; 7 bases agree with TRBD1. Trimming at V came to 6 bases and at J to 6 bases, leaving 10 bases not matched to a gene. Germline loops: CDR1 KGHSH, CDR2 LQKENI. The CDR3 is 14 residues long. The CDR3 reads CASSPTGEAPEAFF. The CDR3 DNA reads TGTGCCAGCTCTCCCACAGGGGAAGCCCCTGAAGCTTTCTTT.

The chain carries TRBV27 and TRBJ1-5; 7 bases line up with TRBD1. The germline CDR1 and CDR2 sequences are MNHEY and SMNVEV (reference sequence). V shed 5 bases, J shed 4 bases, and the junction held 5 bases outside the gene matches. The CDR3 consists of 14 residues. The CDR3 bases are TGTGCCAGCAGTAGGGACAGTCCTAATCAGCCCCAGCATTTT. This translates into CASSRDSPNQPQHF.

The chain couples TRBV10-3 to TRBJ1-1; D not resolved. The CDR3 is 15 residues long. V was trimmed by 3 bases and J by 4 bases, leaving 15 bases between them. Germline V gene lookup returns CDR1 ENHRY and CDR2 SYGVKD. The CDR3 is CAISDPGVARTEAFF. CDR3 in DNA: TGTGCCATCAGTGACCCGGGTGTGGCTCGCACTGAAGCTTTCTTT.

The V call is TRBV6-6, the J call TRBJ2-5, with D possibly being TRBD1 (6 bases). Trimming shortened V by 3 bases and J by 6 bases, and 17 bases separated the two germline ends. The CDR3 length is 15 residues. Germline CDR1 is MNHNY and CDR2 is SVGAGI (reference sequence). CDR3 residues: CASSYDVQGRQTQYF. The CDR3 DNA sequence: TGTGCCAGCAGTTATGATGTTCAGGGGCGGCAGACCCAGTACTTC.

The chain combines TRBV5-1 with TRBJ1-3; D unclear. Trimming pared 3 bases from V and 4 bases from J, leaving 11 bases between. From germline, CDR1 is SGHRS and CDR2 YFSETQ. This CDR3 contains 14 residues. CDR3 region: CASSSLGRGNTIYF. CDR3 DNA: TGCGCCAGCAGCTCCCTGGGCCGAGGAAACACCATATATTTT.

Note on this clone: One end of the junction does not line up with germline, which may come from a read error. As DNA, the CDR3 is TGTGCCAGTAGCTTTGAACAGGGGGTTATCATGAACACTGAAGCTTTCTTT. This encodes CASSFEQGVIMNTEAFF. The chain carries TRBV5-4 and TRBJ1-1, with TRBD1 matching 8 bases. The CDR3 consists of 17 residues. The germline V gene encodes CDR1 SGHNT and CDR2 YYREEE (reference sequence). The variable domain in full, completed from reference TRBV5-4 and TRBJ1-1, reads ETGVTQSPTHLIKTRGQQVTLRCSSQSGHNTVSWYQQALGQGPQFIFQYYREEENGRGNFPPRFSGLQFPNYSSELNVNALELDDSALYLCASSFEQGVIMNTEAFFGQGTRLTVV.

CDR3 coding DNA: TGTGCCAGCTCACTTTACAGGGACATGAACACTGAAGCTTTCTTT. Its protein product is CASSLYRDMNTEAFF. The V gene is TRBV18, the J gene TRBJ1-1; a possible D gene is TRBD1 (6 bases). Trimming took 4 bases from V and 0 from J, leaving 12 bases between them. This CDR3 is 15 amino acids long. Germline lookup yields CDR1 KGHSH and CDR2 LQKENI.

The V call is TRBV19, the J call TRBJ2-3; the D gene is possibly TRBD1 (5 bases). Deletions cut 5 bases from V and 6 bases from J, with 9 bases between. CDR3 length: 12 residues. Germline V gene data show CDR1 as LNHDA and CDR2 as SQIVND (reference sequence). The CDR3, as DNA: TGTGCCAGTAGTGTCTCAGGGGATACGCAGTATTTT. It translates to CASSVSGDTQYF. The complete variable domain, with remaining parts taken from reference TRBV19 and TRBJ2-3, reads DGGITQSPKYLFRKEGQNVTLSCEQNLNHDAMYWYRQDPGQGLRLIYYSQIVNDFQKGDIAEGYSVSREKKESFPLTVTSAQKNPTAFYLCASSVSGDTQYFGPGTRLTVL.

This clone was seen repeatedly, ten times or more. This chain connects TRBV19 to TRBJ1-1; perhaps TRBD1 as D (5 bases). The V gene lost 3 bases and the J gene lost 1 base, with 15 bases spanning the gap. This CDR3 spans 16 amino acids. Germline CDR1 reads LNHDA; CDR2 reads SQIVND (reference sequence). The chain's CDR3 is CASSMSLGLTNTEAFF. CDR3 DNA: TGTGCCAGTAGTATGTCCTTGGGACTGACGAACACTGAAGCTTTCTTT.